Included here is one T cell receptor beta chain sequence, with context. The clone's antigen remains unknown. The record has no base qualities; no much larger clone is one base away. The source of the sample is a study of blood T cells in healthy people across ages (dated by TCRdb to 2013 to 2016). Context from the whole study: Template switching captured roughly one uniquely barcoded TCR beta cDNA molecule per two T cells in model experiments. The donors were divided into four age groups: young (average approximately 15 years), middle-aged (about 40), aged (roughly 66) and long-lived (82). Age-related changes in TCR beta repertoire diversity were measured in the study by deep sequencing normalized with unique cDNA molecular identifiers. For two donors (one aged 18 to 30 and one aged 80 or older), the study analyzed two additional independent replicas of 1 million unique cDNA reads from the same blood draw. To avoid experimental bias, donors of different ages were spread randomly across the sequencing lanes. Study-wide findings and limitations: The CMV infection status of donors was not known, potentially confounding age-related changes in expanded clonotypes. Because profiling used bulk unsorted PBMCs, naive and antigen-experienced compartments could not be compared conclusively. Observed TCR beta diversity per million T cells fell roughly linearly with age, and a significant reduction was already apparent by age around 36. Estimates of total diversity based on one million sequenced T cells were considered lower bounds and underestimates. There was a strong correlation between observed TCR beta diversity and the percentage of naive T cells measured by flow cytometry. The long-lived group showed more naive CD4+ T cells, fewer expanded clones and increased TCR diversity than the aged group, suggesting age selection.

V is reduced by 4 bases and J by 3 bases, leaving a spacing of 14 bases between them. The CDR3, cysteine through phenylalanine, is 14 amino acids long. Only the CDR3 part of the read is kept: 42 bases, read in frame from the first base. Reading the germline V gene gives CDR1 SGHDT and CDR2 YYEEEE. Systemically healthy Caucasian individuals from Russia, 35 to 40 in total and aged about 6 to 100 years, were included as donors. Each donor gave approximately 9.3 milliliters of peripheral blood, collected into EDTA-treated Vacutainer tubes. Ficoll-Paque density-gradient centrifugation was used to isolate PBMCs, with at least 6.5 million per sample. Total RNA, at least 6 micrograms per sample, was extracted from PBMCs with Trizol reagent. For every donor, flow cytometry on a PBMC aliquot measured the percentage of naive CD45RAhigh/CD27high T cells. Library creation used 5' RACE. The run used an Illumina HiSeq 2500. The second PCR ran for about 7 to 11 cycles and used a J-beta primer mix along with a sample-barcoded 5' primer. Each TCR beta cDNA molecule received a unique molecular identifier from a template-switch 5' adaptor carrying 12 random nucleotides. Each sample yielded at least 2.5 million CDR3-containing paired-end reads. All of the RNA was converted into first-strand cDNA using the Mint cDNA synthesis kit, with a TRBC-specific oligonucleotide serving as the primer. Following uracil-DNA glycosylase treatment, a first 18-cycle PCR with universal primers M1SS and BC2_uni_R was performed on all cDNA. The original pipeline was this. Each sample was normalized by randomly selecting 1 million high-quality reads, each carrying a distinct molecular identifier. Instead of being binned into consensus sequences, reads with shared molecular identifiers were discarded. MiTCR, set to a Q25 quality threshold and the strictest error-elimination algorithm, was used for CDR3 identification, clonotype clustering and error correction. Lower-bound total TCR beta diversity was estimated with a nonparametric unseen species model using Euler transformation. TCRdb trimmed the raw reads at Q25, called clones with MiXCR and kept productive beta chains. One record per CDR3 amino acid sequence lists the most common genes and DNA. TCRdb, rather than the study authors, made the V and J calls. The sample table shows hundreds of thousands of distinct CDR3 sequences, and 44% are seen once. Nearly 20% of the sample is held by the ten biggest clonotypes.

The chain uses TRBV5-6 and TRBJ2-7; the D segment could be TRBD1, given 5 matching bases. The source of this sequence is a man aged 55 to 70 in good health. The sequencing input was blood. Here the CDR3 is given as CASSVTENVYEQYF. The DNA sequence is TGTGCCAGCAGCGTGACAGAAAACGTCTACGAGCAGTACTTC. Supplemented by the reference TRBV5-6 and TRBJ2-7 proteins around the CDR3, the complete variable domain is DAGVTQSPTHLIKTRGQQVTLRCSPKSGHDTVSWYQQALGQGPQFIFQYYEEEERQRGNFPDRFSGHQFPNYSSELNVNALLLGDSALYLCASSVTENVYEQYFGPGTRLTVT.